The entry that follows covers one TCR beta chain sequence. This specimen comes from a study of cytomegalovirus exposure and HLA in healthy donors. Participants comprised healthy donors of bone marrow. The CDR3 is made up of 15 amino acids. Germline V gene data show CDR1 as MNHEY and CDR2 as SVGAGI. V gave up 7 bases and J gave up 7 bases, with 22 bases separating them. Researchers ran the PCR with 60 Vbeta and 13 Jbeta primers. TCRdb's copy holds only in-frame clones and misses some; the assay was immunoSEQ multiplex PCR. The profile shows roughly 100,000 clones, about 71% of them singletons. This chain links TRBV6-5 with TRBJ2-5; a weak D match, TRBD2 (5 bases). The clonotype originates from a boy between 10 and 17 years old in good health and CMV-seronegative. The sequenced sample was PBMCs. DNA for the CDR3: TGTGCCAGCACCGCGGACGGGAAACCCAAGGGGACCCAGTACTTC. This sequence encodes CASTADGKPKGTQYF.